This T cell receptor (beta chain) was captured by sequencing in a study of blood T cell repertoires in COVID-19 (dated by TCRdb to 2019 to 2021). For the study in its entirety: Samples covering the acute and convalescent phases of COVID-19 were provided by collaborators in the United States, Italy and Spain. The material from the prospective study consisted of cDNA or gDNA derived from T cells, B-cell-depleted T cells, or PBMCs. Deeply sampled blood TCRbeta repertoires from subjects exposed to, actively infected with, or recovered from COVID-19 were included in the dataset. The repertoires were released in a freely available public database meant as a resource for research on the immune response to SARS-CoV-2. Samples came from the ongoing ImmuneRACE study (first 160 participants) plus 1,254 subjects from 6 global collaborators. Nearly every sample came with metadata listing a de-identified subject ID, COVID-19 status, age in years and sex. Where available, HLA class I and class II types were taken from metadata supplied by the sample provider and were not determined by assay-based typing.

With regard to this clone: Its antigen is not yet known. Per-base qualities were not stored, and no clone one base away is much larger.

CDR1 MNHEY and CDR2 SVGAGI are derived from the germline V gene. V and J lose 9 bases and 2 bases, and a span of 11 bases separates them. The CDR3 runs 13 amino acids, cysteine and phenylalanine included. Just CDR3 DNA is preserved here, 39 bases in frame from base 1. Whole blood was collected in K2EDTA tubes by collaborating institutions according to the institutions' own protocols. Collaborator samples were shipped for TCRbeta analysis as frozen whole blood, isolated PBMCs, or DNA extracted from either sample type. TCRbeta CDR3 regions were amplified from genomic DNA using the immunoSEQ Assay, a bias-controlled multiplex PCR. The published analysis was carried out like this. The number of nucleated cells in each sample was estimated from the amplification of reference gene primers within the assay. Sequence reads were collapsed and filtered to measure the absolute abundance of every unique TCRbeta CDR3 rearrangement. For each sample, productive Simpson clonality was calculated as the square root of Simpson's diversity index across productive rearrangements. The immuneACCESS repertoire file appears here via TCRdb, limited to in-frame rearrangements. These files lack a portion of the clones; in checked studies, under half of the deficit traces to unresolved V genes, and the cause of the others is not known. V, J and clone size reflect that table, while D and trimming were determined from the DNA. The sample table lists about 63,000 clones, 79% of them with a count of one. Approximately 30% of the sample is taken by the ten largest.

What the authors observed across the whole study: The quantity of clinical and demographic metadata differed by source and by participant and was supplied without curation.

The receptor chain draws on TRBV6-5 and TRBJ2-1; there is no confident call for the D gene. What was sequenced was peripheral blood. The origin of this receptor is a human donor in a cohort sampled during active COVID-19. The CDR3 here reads CASTPAPYNEQFF. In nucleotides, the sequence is TGTGCCAGTACTCCCGCGCCCTACAATGAGCAGTTCTTC.